A selection of T cell receptor beta chains follows, all from one sample in a study of blood T cell repertoires in COVID-19. Sequencing was performed with immunoSEQ multiplex PCR; in TCRdb, only in-frame clones are kept and a portion is missing. The sample carries 250,000 to 350,000 clones, about 88% recorded once. Specimen: PBMCs or T cells enriched from blood (not recorded which). The receptors stem from a woman in her sixties in a cohort exposed to, infected with or recovered from COVID-19 (not recorded which). CDR3s leave out the opening cysteine and the closing phenylalanine or tryptophan. Each record gives: CDR3 length, V gene, J gene, CDR3 protein.

>10|TRBV29-1|TRBJ1-2
SVTGAFYGYT
>14|TRBV27|TRBJ2-3
ASSLEGGRIRDTQY
>13|TRBV27|TRBJ2-7
ASSLGYTGVWEQY
>11|TRBV5-1|TRBJ1-1
ASSLTAGTEAF
>13|TRBV7-3|TRBJ2-1
ASSFTPVAGNEQF
>12|TRBV7-2|TRBJ1-1
ASSSYRGTTEAF
>14|TRBV21-1|TRBJ2-3
ASSKRSRQSTDTQY
>12|TRBV6-5|TRBJ2-1
ASSYRERDNEQF
>11|TRBV28|TRBJ1-5
ASRETLNQPQH
>13|TRBV2|TRBJ2-7
ASSASRQGAHEQY
>14|TRBV24-1|TRBJ2-7
ATSDPQGAKPYEQY
>14|TRBV2|TRBJ1-6
ASSKERTANNSPLH